Presented here are 18 T cell receptor beta chains from one specimen sequenced in a study of shared clonotypes between healthy human individuals. TCRdb's copy holds only in-frame clones and misses some; the assay was immunoSEQ multiplex PCR. This table has about 490,000 clones, less than 80% appearing once. What was sequenced was PBMCs. These receptors all come from a woman in her thirties or forties in good health. Some clones in this sample may be carry-over from other donors' samples.

The rearrangement links TRBV2 to TRBJ2-5, with 10 bases that match TRBD1. The CDR3 spans 14 residues. The V gene's germline CDR1 is SNHLY and CDR2 FYNNEI. V lost 5 bases, J lost 4 bases, and 4 bases stayed unmatched. This chain's CDR3 is CASSRTGGRETQYF. The CDR3 coding sequence is TGTGCCAGCAGTCGGACAGGGGGTAGAGAGACCCAGTACTTC.

The chain recombines TRBV18 with TRBJ1-2, with 8 bases identical to TRBD1. V lost 6 bases to trimming and J lost 5 bases; unmatched junction nucleotides: 14. Germline CDR1 reads KGHSH; CDR2 reads LQKENI. The CDR3 runs 16 residues. CDR3 residues: CASSPERETGGYGYTF. The CDR3 DNA is TGTGCCAGCTCCCCCGAACGAGAAACAGGGGGATATGGCTACACCTTC.

The CDR3 DNA reads TGTGCCAGCAGCTATCGGGACAGGGGATTTGTTGGCTACACCTTC. As protein: CASSYRDRGFVGYTF. The gene calls are TRBV7-2 and TRBJ1-2; 10 nucleotides line up with TRBD1. Losses at the gene ends were 4 bases for V and 7 bases for J; bases not matched to a gene: 9. In germline, CDR1 is SGHTA, CDR2 FQGNSA. This CDR3 spans 15 amino acids.

The V gene is TRBV7-9, the J gene TRBJ2-7, with TRBD2 matching over 12 bases. Unmatched junction bases numbered 5, after V lost 5 bases and J lost 6 bases. Germline V gives CDR1 SEHNR, CDR2 FQNEAQ (reference sequence). The CDR3 is 14 amino acids. This chain's CDR3 is CASSPSGRAGEQYF. CDR3 coding DNA: TGTGCCAGCAGCCCTAGCGGGAGGGCGGGCGAGCAGTACTTC.

V gene TRBV27 combines with J gene TRBJ2-1; perhaps TRBD2 as D (6 bases). The CDR3 contains 15 residues. CDR1 is MNHEY and CDR2 is SMNVEV in the germline V gene (reference sequence). The ends were cut back, 2 bases at V and 7 bases at J, with 15 bases in the middle. CDR3 nucleotide sequence: TGTGCCAGCAGTTTAGGCGGGAAGGGTAGTAATGAGCAGTTCTTC. Its translation: CASSLGGKGSNEQFF.

The rearrangement links TRBV4-3 to TRBJ2-4, with TRBD2 as a possible D gene (5 bases). CDR1 LGHNA and CDR2 YSLEER come from the germline V gene. V lost 4 bases to trimming and J lost 6 bases, with 10 bases between them. The CDR3 runs 13 residues. The CDR3 loop reads CASSRRTGNIQYF. The CDR3 nucleotides are TGCGCCAGCAGCCGCCGGACTGGAAACATTCAGTACTTC.

The genes are TRBV7-2 and TRBJ2-1, with 11 bases identical to TRBD2. The germline V gene encodes CDR1 SGHTA and CDR2 FQGNSA. The CDR3 is 12 amino acids. The J segment lost 10 bases and the V segment lost 5 bases, leaving 1 base of the junction unmatched. The DNA for the CDR3 is TGTGCCAGCAGCCGACTAGCGGGAGAGCAGTTCTTC. Translated, it gives CASSRLAGEQFF.

J is TRBJ1-1 and V is TRBV11-3; D not certain. Germline loops: CDR1 SGHNT, CDR2 YENEEA. The germline V and J ends were trimmed by 5 bases and 7 bases, with 14 bases remaining between them. This CDR3 has 13 amino acids. The CDR3 protein is CASSETHGSEAFF. DNA for the CDR3: TGTGCCAGCAGCGAGACCCACGGGAGTGAAGCTTTCTTT.

V and J are TRBV28 and TRBJ2-7; D assignment may be TRBD1 or TRBD2 (5 bases each). The length of the CDR3 is 18 residues. The V and J ends lost 7 bases and 0 bases respectively, with 25 bases between them. The germline V gene has CDR1 MDHEN and CDR2 SYDVKM. The CDR3 coding sequence is TGTGCCAGCAAAAACCACAAGCTAGGGAGAGGACACTCCTACGAGCAGTACTTC. Its protein product is CASKNHKLGRGHSYEQYF.

This rearrangement joins TRBV19 to TRBJ2-4; TRBD2 matches at 12 bases. Germline CDR1 and CDR2: LNHDA and SQIVND (reference sequence). The length of the CDR3 is 15 residues. The J segment lost 5 bases and the V segment lost 6 bases, leaving 5 bases of the junction unmatched. The CDR3 bases are TGTGCCAGTAGGCGGACTAGCGGGACCCAAAACATTCAGTACTTC. This codes for CASRRTSGTQNIQYF. The complete variable domain, with remaining parts taken from reference TRBV19 and TRBJ2-4, reads DGGITQSPKYLFRKEGQNVTLSCEQNLNHDAMYWYRQDPGQGLRLIYYSQIVNDFQKGDIAEGYSVSREKKESFPLTVTSAQKNPTAFYLCASRRTSGTQNIQYFGAGTRLSVL.

The V call is TRBV5-4, the J call TRBJ2-7; possibly TRBD1 or TRBD2 for D (5 bases each). Trimming removed 1 base at V and 5 bases at J, with 16 bases between. This CDR3 comprises 15 residues. CDR1 SGHNT and CDR2 YYREEE come from the germline V gene (reference sequence). CDR3 amino acids: CASSLRQRTVDEQYF. CDR3 nucleotide sequence: TGTGCCAGCAGCTTGCGACAGCGGACCGTGGACGAGCAGTACTTC. Complete variable domain (other parts from reference TRBV5-4 and TRBJ2-7): ETGVTQSPTHLIKTRGQQVTLRCSSQSGHNTVSWYQQALGQGPQFIFQYYREEENGRGNFPPRFSGLQFPNYSSELNVNALELDDSALYLCASSLRQRTVDEQYFGPGTRLTVT.

This clone came up many times. The chain has TRBV4-1 and TRBJ2-1, with 10 bases matching TRBD2. Germline CDR1 is MGHRA and CDR2 is YSYEKL. Unmatched junction bases numbered 6, after V lost 4 bases and J lost 3 bases. This CDR3 has 16 amino acids. The CDR3 nucleotides are TGCGCCAGCAGCCGGACACTAGCGGGGAACTACAATGAGCAGTTCTTC. It translates to CASSRTLAGNYNEQFF.

The chain combines TRBV9 with TRBJ2-7; the match to TRBD2 covers 14 bases. The V gene end was trimmed by 0 bases and the J gene end by 0 bases; junction bases not matched to a gene: 5. The CDR3 is made up of 18 amino acids. Germline loops: CDR1 SGDLS, CDR2 YYNGEE. CDR3 amino acids: CASSVEPGLAGVSYEQYF. Here the CDR3 DNA reads TGTGCCAGCAGCGTAGAACCGGGACTAGCGGGAGTCTCCTACGAGCAGTACTTC.

The CDR3 nucleotides are TGTGCCTGGAGGCCCACAGGAGTAAATTCACCCCTCCACTTT. It specifies CAWRPTGVNSPLHF. The chain has TRBV30 and TRBJ1-6, with D perhaps matching TRBD1 (5 bases). The CDR3 extends over 14 amino acids. The germline gives CDR1 GTSNPN, CDR2 SVGIG (reference sequence). The V gene lost 3 bases and the J gene lost 7 bases, with 13 bases spanning the gap.

There are many counts of this clone. This chain links TRBV6-1 with TRBJ2-4, with TRBD2 matching 12 bases. This CDR3 region has 21 residues. V lost 2 bases to trimming and J lost 1 base; unmatched junction nucleotides: 15. The germline gives CDR1 MNHNS, CDR2 SASEGT. This CDR3 reads CASSELISRLAGGGAKNIQYF. The CDR3 DNA is TGTGCCAGCAGTGAACTCATTTCAAGGCTAGCGGGAGGGGGGGCCAAAAACATTCAGTACTTC.

This clone was recorded only once. The rearrangement links TRBV28 to TRBJ1-4, with D possibly matching TRBD1 (6 bases). The germline gives CDR1 MDHEN, CDR2 SYDVKM. Trimming removed 6 bases from V and 10 bases from J, with 21 bases in between. This CDR3 spans 15 amino acids. CDR3 sequence reads: CASRPTGDKKRKLFF. The CDR3 DNA sequence: TGTGCCAGCAGACCAACGGGGGACAAAAAAAGAAAACTGTTTTTT.

V and J are TRBV7-9 and TRBJ2-1; the match to TRBD2 covers 10 bases. V was clipped by 5 bases and J by 1 base; unmatched bases: 11. CDR3 length: 18 amino acids. Germline V CDR1 and CDR2: SEHNR, FQNEAQ (reference sequence). CDR3 sequence: CASSPRLAGASSYNEQFF. CDR3 DNA: TGTGCCAGCAGCCCGAGGCTAGCGGGAGCGTCGTCCTACAATGAGCAGTTCTTC.

The J gene is TRBJ2-3, the V gene TRBV13; 9 bases agree with TRBD1. V dropped 5 bases and J dropped 6; count of bases not matched to a gene: 6. The CDR3 is 14 residues long. The V gene's germline CDR1 is PRHDT and CDR2 FYEKMQ (reference sequence). The CDR3: CASSSPGQGDTQYF. CDR3 sequence (DNA): TGTGCCAGCAGCAGCCCGGGACAGGGTGATACGCAGTATTTT.